The 15 T cell receptor beta chains below all came from one sample that was sequenced in a study of neurological immune-mediated disorders. TCRdb analysed the 5' RACE reads with MiXCR anew, one entry per CDR3 protein. The sample shows about 95,000 distinct CDR3 sequences, approximately 3.3% of them seen only once. Input material: PBMCs. The receptors originated from a young woman with multiple sclerosis.

This clonotype appeared a few times. The chain has TRBV5-5 and TRBJ2-3, with 7 bases that match TRBD1. The CDR3 loop spans 15 amino acids. V shed 6 bases and J 0 bases; nucleotides not matched to a gene: 7. CDR1 SGHKS and CDR2 YYEKEE come from the germline V gene (reference sequence). The CDR3 region is CASTMTGPSTDTQYF. The CDR3 nucleotides are TGTGCCAGCACCATGACAGGGCCTAGCACAGATACGCAGTATTTT.

The sample holds many counts of this clonotype. The V call is TRBV6-5, the J call TRBJ2-7, with 8 bases fitting TRBD1. This CDR3 has 14 amino acids. Germline V gives CDR1 MNHEY, CDR2 SVGAGI. Losses at the gene ends were 2 bases for V and 2 bases for J; bases not matched to a gene: 2. The CDR3 region has the DNA TGTGCCAGCAGTTACGGCAGGGGGCCCTACGAGCAGTACTTC. It specifies CASSYGRGPYEQYF.

In its sample, this clonotype was seen many times. J is TRBJ2-6 and V is TRBV6-6; tentative D call: TRBD2 (5 bases). This CDR3 has 16 residues. The V end lost 4 bases, the J end lost 0 bases, and 10 bases lay between the germline ends. Per the germline V gene, CDR1 is MNHNY and CDR2 is SVGAGI (reference sequence). The CDR3, as DNA: TGTGCCAGCAGTTTGGGCGGAGGCTCTGGGGCCAACGTCCTGACTTTC. Translation: CASSLGGGSGANVLTF.

This clonotype showed up many times. This chain connects TRBV29-1 to TRBJ2-5, with 9 bases that match TRBD2. Germline assignment: CDR1 SQVTM and CDR2 ANQGSEA. V was clipped by 3 bases and J by 3 bases; unmatched bases: 8. The CDR3 totals 15 residues. CDR3 region: CSVERRGGAEETQYF. CDR3 sequence (DNA): TGCAGCGTTGAGAGGCGCGGGGGGGCCGAAGAGACCCAGTACTTC. The variable domain in full, with the rest retrieved from reference TRBV29-1 and TRBJ2-5, is SAVISQKPSRDICQRGTSLTIQCQVDSQVTMMFWYRQQPGQSLTLIATANQGSEATYESGFVIDKFPISRPNLTFSTLTVSNMSPEDSSIYLCSVERRGGAEETQYFGPGTRLLVL.

This clonotype was detected a few times. V and J are TRBV20-1 and TRBJ2-1; D remains unclear. V was cut by 1 base and J by 0 bases, with 7 bases left in between. This CDR3 is 14 amino acids long. The V gene's germline CDR1 is DFQATT and CDR2 SNEGSKA (reference sequence). Here the CDR3 reads CSARGIDSYNEQFF. The CDR3 DNA is TGCAGTGCTAGAGGAATAGACTCCTACAATGAGCAGTTCTTC.

This clonotype was recorded at least ten times. The V call is TRBV27, the J call TRBJ2-5; the D gene could be TRBD1 or TRBD2 (5 bases each). This CDR3 contains 16 residues. Deletions cut 5 bases from V and 1 base from J, with 17 bases between. Per the germline V gene, CDR1 is MNHEY and CDR2 is SMNVEV (reference sequence). CDR3 DNA: TGTGCCAGCAGTAATTCACCCGGGACGGGCCAAGAGACCCAGTACTTC. Translating gives CASSNSPGTGQETQYF.

This chain links TRBV20-1 with TRBJ2-5; 9 positions match TRBD2. CDR1 DFQATT and CDR2 SNEGSKA come from the germline V gene (reference sequence). Unmatched junction bases numbered 11, after V lost 6 bases and J lost 3 bases. This CDR3 has 15 residues. The CDR3 spells CSAGRGGAMEETQYF. In DNA, the CDR3 is TGCAGTGCGGGCCGCGGGGGGGCCATGGAAGAGACCCAGTACTTC.

In its sample, this clonotype was seen many times. The chain is built from TRBV6-6 and TRBJ2-1, with D possibly being TRBD2 (5 bases). With 5 bases removed from V and 0 bases from J, the gap between germline ends came to 11 bases. Germline V gene lookup returns CDR1 MNHNY and CDR2 SVGAGI (reference sequence). The CDR3 runs to 15 residues. In DNA, the CDR3 is TGTGCCAGCAGTGAGAGCGGACGCTCCTACAATGAGCAGTTCTTC. Encoded protein: CASSESGRSYNEQFF.

Ten or more counts support this clonotype. This chain joins TRBV20-1 and TRBJ2-7, with D hard to call. Germline lookup yields CDR1 DFQATT and CDR2 SNEGSKA (reference sequence). Trimming shortened V by 5 bases and J by 4 bases, and 15 bases separated the two germline ends. The CDR3 is 13 residues long. The CDR3, as DNA: TGCAGTGCTGGGAAAACCCCTGTGTACGAGCAGTACTTC. Amino acid sequence: CSAGKTPVYEQYF.

The sample holds many counts of this clonotype. The V gene is TRBV4-1, the J gene TRBJ1-5, with a tentative D call TRBD1 (5 bases). This CDR3 has 15 amino acids. V lost 4 bases and J 4 bases, leaving 14 bases between the germline ends. In germline, CDR1 is MGHRA, CDR2 YSYEKL. CDR3: CASSPIGALNQPQHF. CDR3 bases: TGCGCCAGCAGCCCTATCGGGGCCTTAAATCAGCCCCAGCATTTT.

This clonotype was counted ten times or more. This chain links TRBV6-5 with TRBJ2-5, with TRBD2 matching over 9 bases. The germline V gene has CDR1 MNHEY and CDR2 SVGAGI. This CDR3 region has 15 residues. Trimming removed 5 bases from V and 5 bases from J; junction bases left unmatched: 9. The CDR3 DNA reads TGTGCCAGCAGTACCCAAGCGGGGGGTTCGGAGACCCAGTACTTC. Amino acids: CASSTQAGGSETQYF.

This clonotype showed up many times. The chain couples TRBV20-1 to TRBJ1-5; tentatively, D is TRBD1 (6 bases). Trimming removed 5 bases from V and 6 bases from J, with 14 bases in between. CDR1 and CDR2 from the germline V gene are DFQATT and SNEGSKA (reference sequence). This CDR3 spans 13 amino acids. CDR3 coding DNA: TGCAGTGCTTCCCAGGGAGGGGGTCAGCCCCAGCATTTT. It codes for CSASQGGGQPQHF.

At least ten counts were recorded for this clonotype. The chain is built from TRBV5-6 and TRBJ2-2, with D perhaps matching TRBD1 or TRBD2 (5 bases each). The V gene lost 4 bases and the J gene lost 3 bases, with 13 bases spanning the gap. The CDR3 covers 15 residues. Germline loops: CDR1 SGHDT, CDR2 YYEEEE. Written as DNA, the CDR3 is TGTGCCAGCAGCCCCCTAGGGACGGACACCGGGGAGCTGTTTTTT. As protein: CASSPLGTDTGELFF.

This clonotype showed up many times. The junction and the germline gene differ at one end; a read error may be behind it. This chain uses TRBV6-5 with TRBJ1-2; unclear D gene. Germline V gives CDR1 MNHEY, CDR2 SVGAGI. The CDR3 loop spans 15 amino acids. The CDR3 reads CASSYSRGSLGRTTF. In DNA form, the CDR3 reads TGTGCCAGCAGTTACTCACGGGGAAGCTTGGGCAGAACAACTTTC.

There are many counts of this clonotype. This chain links TRBV5-1 with TRBJ1-1, with a tentative D call TRBD1 (6 bases). V dropped 3 bases and J dropped 3 bases, with 12 bases sitting between them. The CDR3 is 14 residues long. Germline values: CDR1 SGHRS, CDR2 YFSETQ. The CDR3 spells CASSSAGADTEAFF. The CDR3 region has the DNA TGCGCCAGCAGCTCAGCGGGGGCGGACACTGAAGCTTTCTTT.